This T cell receptor (beta chain) came from a study of blood T cell repertoires in COVID-19. Original processing notes: Reference gene primer amplification yielded estimated nucleated cell counts. The data were produced by immunoSEQ multiplex PCR, yet TCRdb's version contains in-frame clones alone and is incomplete. That table gives V, J and clone size, and the DNA gave D and trimming. The data show tens of thousands of clones, 85% to 90% seen once. The V and J ends lost 4 bases and 7 bases, in that order; junction bases with no gene match: 7. The CDR3 covers 14 residues. CDR1 SGHAT and CDR2 FQNNGV come from the germline V gene.

This rearrangement joins TRBV11-2 to TRBJ1-5; 7 nucleotides match TRBD1. Sequences were obtained from peripheral blood. The receptor was isolated from a man older than 75 with acute or convalescent COVID-19. CDR3 sequence: CASSSGQAWQPQHF. The CDR3 nucleotides are TGTGCCAGCAGCTCCGGACAGGCATGGCAGCCCCAGCATTTT.